This T cell receptor beta chain was identified in a study of blood T cell repertoires in COVID-19. Overall study: Samples taken during acute and convalescent COVID-19 were collected in the United States, Italy and Spain.

Per the authors' pipeline: Quantification of nucleated cells was approximated via reference gene primer amplification. Profiling relied on immunoSEQ multiplex PCR, and the TCRdb table lists in-frame clones only, not all of them. V and J calls and clone size follow that table, whereas D and trimming were derived from the DNA. The sample records approximately 300,000 clones, 85% being singletons. Germline V lookup: CDR1 MNHEY, CDR2 SMNVEV (reference sequence). The length of the CDR3 is 17 residues. V lost 4 bases, J lost 4 bases, and 8 bases stayed unmatched. The cohort comprised adults aged about 18 to 100 years residing in 20 to 25 US areas. In the 2 weeks before study entry, exposed participants met a COVID-19 case, which was PCR-confirmed or clinician-diagnosed.

The TCR comes from a woman in her 30s who had been exposed to COVID-19. Source material: PBMCs or T cells enriched from blood (not recorded which). The chain couples TRBV27 to TRBJ2-1, with 12 bases lining up with TRBD2. The CDR3 reads CASSSSTSGSWYNEQFF. In DNA form, the CDR3 reads TGTGCCAGCAGTTCATCGACTAGCGGGAGTTGGTACAATGAGCAGTTCTTC.